Below, 10 T cell receptor beta chains from the same sample are listed, as sequenced in a study of Graves' ophthalmopathy and Graves' hyperthyroidism. The authors amplified TCR beta CDR3 regions from RNA transcripts. The authors performed first-round RT-PCR with HTBI primers and then a second-round multiplex PCR. TCRdb called the multiplex PCR reads again in MiXCR, with one record for every CDR3 protein. The sample has approximately 460,000 distinct CDR3 sequences, around 15% seen once. Sequencing input: blood. These receptors originate from a woman under 40 with Graves' ophthalmopathy.

There are many counts of this clonotype. The gene calls are TRBV29-1 and TRBJ1-1, with 10 bases matching TRBD1. J was trimmed by 4 bases and V by 7 bases; bases with no gene match: 6. The CDR3 extends over 13 amino acids. CDR1 and CDR2 (germline): SQVTM, ANQGSEA. The CDR3 DNA is TGCAGCGAAGACAGGGGGCAGGGCACTGAAGCTTTCTTT. Translating gives CSEDRGQGTEAFF.

Ten or more counts support this clonotype. This sequence joins TRBV12-3 or TRBV12-4 and TRBJ1-1, with unresolved D. Trimming pared 0 bases from V and 0 bases from J, leaving 8 bases between. The CDR3 sequence is 15 residues long. CDR3 sequence: CASSLALGVNTEAFF. For the CDR3, the DNA is TGTGCCAGCAGTTTAGCGCTTGGGGTGAACACTGAAGCTTTCTTT.

There are many counts of this clonotype. The rearrangement joins TRBV5-1 to TRBJ1-1, with 9 positions matching TRBD1. The CDR3 runs to 15 residues. CDR1 and CDR2 (germline): SGHRS, YFSETQ. V lost 4 bases to trimming and J lost 11 bases; unmatched junction nucleotides: 15. The CDR3 sequence is CASSPLVPGQGEAFF. CDR3 DNA: TGCGCCAGCAGCCCCTTGGTCCCGGGACAGGGTGAGGCTTTCTTT. Together with reference TRBV5-1 and TRBJ1-1, the CDR3 gives the full variable domain: KAGVTQTPRYLIKTRGQQVTLSCSPISGHRSVSWYQQTPGQGLQFLFEYFSETQRNKGNFPGRFSGRQFSNSRSEMNVSTLELGDSALYLCASSPLVPGQGEAFFGQGTRLTVV.

This clonotype showed up many times. The chain couples TRBV29-1 to TRBJ1-1; D unresolved. CDR3 length: 12 amino acids. Looked up from germline, CDR1 is SQVTM and CDR2 is ANQGSEA. Trimming removed 7 bases at V and 3 bases at J, with 12 bases between. CDR3 loop: CSGGGGHTEAFF. The CDR3 DNA sequence: TGCAGCGGGGGTGGCGGGCACACTGAAGCTTTCTTT.

This clonotype was observed many times. As the CDR3 is not closed by the conserved phenylalanine or tryptophan, this likely results from a read error. This chain uses TRBV6-1 with TRBJ1-2; the D gene is possibly TRBD1 (6 bases). Trimming left V 1 base short and J 4 bases short, with 10 bases between. This CDR3 has 14 amino acids. Germline V gene data show CDR1 as MNHNS and CDR2 as SASEGT. CDR3 coding DNA: TGTGCCAGCAGTGAAGACAGGACAGCCTATGGCTACACCCTC. The encoded protein is CASSEDRTAYGYTL.

This clonotype was detected ten times or more. The chain links TRBV15 to TRBJ2-2; D remains unclear. The CDR3 contains 14 residues. V lost 0 bases and J 5 bases, leaving 7 bases between the germline ends. The V gene's germline CDR1 is LNHNV and CDR2 YYDKDF (reference sequence). Here the CDR3 reads CATSRDLDTGELFF. The CDR3 DNA follows: TGTGCCACCAGCAGAGATTTGGATACCGGGGAGCTGTTTTTT. The full variable domain, completed using reference TRBV15 and TRBJ2-2, is DAMVIQNPRYQVTQFGKPVTLSCSQTLNHNVMYWYQQKSSQAPKLLFHYYDKDFNNEADTPDNFQSRRPNTSFCFLDIRSPGLGDTAMYLCATSRDLDTGELFFGEGSRLTVL.

This chain connects TRBV28 to TRBJ1-2; 8 nucleotides line up with TRBD1. The CDR3 sequence is 15 residues long. Trimming removed 9 bases from V and 4 bases from J; junction bases left unmatched: 13. Germline V gives CDR1 MDHEN, CDR2 SYDVKM. CDR3 amino acids: CASINPGQGPYGYTF. CDR3 DNA sequence: TGTGCCAGTATCAACCCCGGACAGGGACCCTATGGCTACACCTTC.

This clonotype was seen ten or more times. This chain joins TRBV12-3 or TRBV12-4 and TRBJ2-2; D is possibly TRBD1 or TRBD2 (5 bases each). This CDR3 region has 14 residues. Trimming cost V 7 bases and J 1 base, with 10 bases left between them. CDR3 nucleotides: TGTGCCAGCATCTCGGGGCTGAACACCGGGGAGCTGTTTTTT. It encodes CASISGLNTGELFF.

The CDR3 spells CASSDRFGNVLTF. The CDR3 coding sequence is TGTGCCAGCAGTGACAGGTTTGGCAACGTCCTGACTTTC. This rearrangement joins TRBV7-9 to TRBJ2-6; a weak D match, TRBD1 (6 bases). The germline CDR1 and CDR2 sequences are SEHNR and FQNEAQ (reference sequence). The CDR3 consists of 13 residues. Trimming took 6 bases from V and 9 from J, leaving 12 bases between them.

V usage is TRBV19 and J usage is TRBJ2-7; the match to TRBD1 covers 9 bases. With 3 bases clipped from V and 0 bases from J, the junction kept 6 bases outside the gene matches. The CDR3 has 16 amino acids. CDR1 is LNHDA and CDR2 is SQIVND in the germline V gene (reference sequence). In DNA form, the CDR3 reads TGTGCCAGTAGTATTTCAGGGACAGGGAACTCCTACGAGCAGTACTTC. Protein: CASSISGTGNSYEQYF.